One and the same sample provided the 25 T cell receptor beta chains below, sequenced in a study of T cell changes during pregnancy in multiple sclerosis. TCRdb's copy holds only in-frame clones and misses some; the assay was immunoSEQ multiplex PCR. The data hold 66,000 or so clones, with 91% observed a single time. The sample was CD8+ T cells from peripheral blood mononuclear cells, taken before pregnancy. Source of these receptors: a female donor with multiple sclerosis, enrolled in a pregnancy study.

The DNA for the CDR3 is TGTGCCAGCAGTGGGAGGACAGGGGACACTGAAGCTTTCTTT. Its protein is CASSGRTGDTEAFF. The V call is TRBV2, the J call TRBJ1-1; 9 bases align to TRBD1. J lost 3 bases, V lost 4 bases, and 3 bases had no gene match. The CDR3 has 14 amino acids. In germline, CDR1 is SNHLY, CDR2 FYNNEI.

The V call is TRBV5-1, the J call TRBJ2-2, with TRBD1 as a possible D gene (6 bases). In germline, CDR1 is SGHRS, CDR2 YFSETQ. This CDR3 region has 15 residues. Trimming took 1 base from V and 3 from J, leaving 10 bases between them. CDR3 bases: TGCGCCAGCAGCTTGTTCGCAGGGGACACCGGGGAGCTGTTTTTT. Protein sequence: CASSLFAGDTGELFF.

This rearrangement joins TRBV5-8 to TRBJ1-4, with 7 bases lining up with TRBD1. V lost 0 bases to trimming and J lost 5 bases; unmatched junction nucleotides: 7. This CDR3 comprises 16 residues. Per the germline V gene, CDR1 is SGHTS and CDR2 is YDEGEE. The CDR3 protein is CASSLAGDSRNEKLFF. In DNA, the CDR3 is TGTGCCAGCAGCTTGGCAGGGGACAGCCGAAATGAAAAACTGTTTTTT.

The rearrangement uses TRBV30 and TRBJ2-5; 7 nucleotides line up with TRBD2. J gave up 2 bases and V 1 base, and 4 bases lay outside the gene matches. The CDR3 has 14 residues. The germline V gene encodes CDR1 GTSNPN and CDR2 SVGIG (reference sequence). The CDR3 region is CAWSEPGGQETQYF. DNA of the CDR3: TGTGCCTGGAGTGAGCCGGGGGGTCAAGAGACCCAGTACTTC.

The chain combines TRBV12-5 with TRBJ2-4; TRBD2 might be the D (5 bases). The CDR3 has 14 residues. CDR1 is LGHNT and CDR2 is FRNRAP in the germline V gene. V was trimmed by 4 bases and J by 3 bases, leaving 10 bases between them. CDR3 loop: CASGSYGLKNIQYF. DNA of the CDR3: TGTGCTAGTGGTTCTTACGGACTCAAAAACATTCAGTACTTC.

CDR3 nucleotides: TGTGCCAGCAGCCCCGGGACAGGGGCCACTGAAGCTTTCTTT. It encodes CASSPGTGATEAFF. The J gene is TRBJ1-1, the V gene TRBV5-4; 10 bases match TRBD1. There are 14 residues in the CDR3. Per germline, CDR1 SGHNT and CDR2 YYREEE (reference sequence). Trimming at V came to 4 bases and at J to 4 bases, leaving 4 bases not matched to a gene. Full variable domain (outside the CDR3, taken from reference TRBV5-4 and TRBJ1-1): ETGVTQSPTHLIKTRGQQVTLRCSSQSGHNTVSWYQQALGQGPQFIFQYYREEENGRGNFPPRFSGLQFPNYSSELNVNALELDDSALYLCASSPGTGATEAFFGQGTRLTVV.

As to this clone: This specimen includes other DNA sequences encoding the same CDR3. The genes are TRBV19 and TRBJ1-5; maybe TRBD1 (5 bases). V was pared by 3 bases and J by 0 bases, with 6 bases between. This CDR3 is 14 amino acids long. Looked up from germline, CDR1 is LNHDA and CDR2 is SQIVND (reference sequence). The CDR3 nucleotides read TGTGCCAGTAGTATCAGGGATAGCAATCAGCCCCAGCATTTT. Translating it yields CASSIRDSNQPQHF.

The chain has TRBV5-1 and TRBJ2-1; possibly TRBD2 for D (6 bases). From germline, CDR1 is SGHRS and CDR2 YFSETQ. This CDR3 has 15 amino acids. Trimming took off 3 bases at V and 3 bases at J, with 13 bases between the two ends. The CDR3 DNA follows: TGCGCCAGCAGCTCCCGGGACTCCTACTACAATGAGCAGTTCTTC. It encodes CASSSRDSYYNEQFF.

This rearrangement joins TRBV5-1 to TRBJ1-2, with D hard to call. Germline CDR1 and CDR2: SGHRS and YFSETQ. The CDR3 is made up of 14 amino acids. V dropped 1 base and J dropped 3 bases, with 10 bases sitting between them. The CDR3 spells CASSLRGSDYGYTF. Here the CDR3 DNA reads TGCGCCAGCAGCTTGCGGGGTAGCGACTATGGCTACACCTTC.

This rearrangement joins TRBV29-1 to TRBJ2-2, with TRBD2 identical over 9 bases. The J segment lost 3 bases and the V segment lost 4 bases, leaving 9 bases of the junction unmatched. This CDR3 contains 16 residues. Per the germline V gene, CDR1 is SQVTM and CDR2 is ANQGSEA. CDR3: CSVGLYQRGDTGELFF. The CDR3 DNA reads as TGCAGCGTTGGCCTGTACCAGCGGGGGGACACCGGGGAGCTGTTTTTT.

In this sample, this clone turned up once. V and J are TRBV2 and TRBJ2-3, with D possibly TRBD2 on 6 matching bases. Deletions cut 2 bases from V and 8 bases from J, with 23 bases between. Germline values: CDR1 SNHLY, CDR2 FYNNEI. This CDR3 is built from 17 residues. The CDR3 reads CASSETRLGGTTGTQYF. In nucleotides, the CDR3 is TGTGCCAGCAGTGAAACCCGACTAGGAGGGACCACCGGTACGCAGTATTTT.

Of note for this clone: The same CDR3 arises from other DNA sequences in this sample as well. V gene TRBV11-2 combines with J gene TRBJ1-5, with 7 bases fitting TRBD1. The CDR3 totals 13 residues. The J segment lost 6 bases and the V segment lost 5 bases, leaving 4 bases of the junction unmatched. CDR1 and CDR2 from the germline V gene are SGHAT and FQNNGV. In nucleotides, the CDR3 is TGTGCCAGCAGCGAGGGGGCTGGTCAGCCCCAGCATTTT. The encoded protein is CASSEGAGQPQHF.

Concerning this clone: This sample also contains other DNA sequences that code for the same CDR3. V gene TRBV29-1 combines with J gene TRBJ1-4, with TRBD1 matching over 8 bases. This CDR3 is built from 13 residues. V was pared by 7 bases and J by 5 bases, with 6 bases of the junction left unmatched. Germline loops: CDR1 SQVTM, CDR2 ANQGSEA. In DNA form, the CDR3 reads TGCAGCGCTGGGACAGGTCTCAATGAAAAACTGTTTTTT. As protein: CSAGTGLNEKLFF. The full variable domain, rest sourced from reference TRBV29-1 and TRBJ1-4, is SAVISQKPSRDICQRGTSLTIQCQVDSQVTMMFWYRQQPGQSLTLIATANQGSEATYESGFVIDKFPISRPNLTFSTLTVSNMSPEDSSIYLCSAGTGLNEKLFFGSGTQLSVL.

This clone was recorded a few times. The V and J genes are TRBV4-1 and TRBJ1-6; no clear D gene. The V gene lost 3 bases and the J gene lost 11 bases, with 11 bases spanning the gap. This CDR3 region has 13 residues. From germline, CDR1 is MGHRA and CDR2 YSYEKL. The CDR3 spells CASSQGAHAPLHF. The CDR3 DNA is TGCGCCAGCAGCCAGGGAGCTCATGCACCCCTCCACTTT.

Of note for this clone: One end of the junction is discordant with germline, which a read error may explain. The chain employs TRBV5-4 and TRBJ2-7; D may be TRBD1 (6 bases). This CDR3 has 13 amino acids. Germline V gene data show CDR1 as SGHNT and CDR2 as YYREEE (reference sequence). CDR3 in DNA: TGTGCCAGCAGCTTCGGACAGTCCTTCGAGCAGTACTTC. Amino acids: CASSFGQSFEQYF.

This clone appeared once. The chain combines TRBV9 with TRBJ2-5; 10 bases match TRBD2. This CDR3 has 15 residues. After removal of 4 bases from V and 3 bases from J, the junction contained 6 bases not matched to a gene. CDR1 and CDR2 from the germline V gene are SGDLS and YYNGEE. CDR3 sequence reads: CASSSRLAGEETQYF. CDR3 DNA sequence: TGTGCCAGCAGCTCCAGGCTAGCGGGGGAAGAGACCCAGTACTTC.

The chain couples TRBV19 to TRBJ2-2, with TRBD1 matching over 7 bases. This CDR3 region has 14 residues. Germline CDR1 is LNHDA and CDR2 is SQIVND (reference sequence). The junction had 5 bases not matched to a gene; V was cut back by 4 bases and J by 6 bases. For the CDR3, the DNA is TGTGCCAGTAGTACCCACAGGGGCTCCGGGGAGCTGTTTTTT. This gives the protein CASSTHRGSGELFF.

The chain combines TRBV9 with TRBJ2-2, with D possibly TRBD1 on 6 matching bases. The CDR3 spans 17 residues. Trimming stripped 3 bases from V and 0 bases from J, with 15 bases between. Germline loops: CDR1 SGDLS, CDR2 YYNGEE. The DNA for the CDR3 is TGTGCCAGCAGCGCCTCGATAGGGGGAACGAACACCGGGGAGCTGTTTTTT. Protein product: CASSASIGGTNTGELFF.

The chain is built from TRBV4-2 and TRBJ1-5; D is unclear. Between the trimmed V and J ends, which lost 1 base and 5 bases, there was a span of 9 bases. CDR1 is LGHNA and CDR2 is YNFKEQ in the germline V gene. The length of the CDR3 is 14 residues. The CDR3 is CASSQGTEDQPQHF. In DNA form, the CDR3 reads TGTGCCAGCAGCCAAGGAACGGAGGATCAGCCCCAGCATTTT.

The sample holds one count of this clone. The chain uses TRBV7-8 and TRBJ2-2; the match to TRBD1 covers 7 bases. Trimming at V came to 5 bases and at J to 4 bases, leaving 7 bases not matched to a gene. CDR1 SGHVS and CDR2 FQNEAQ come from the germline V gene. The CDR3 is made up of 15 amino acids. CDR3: CASSLRDSSTGELFF. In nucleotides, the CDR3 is TGTGCCAGCAGCCTCCGGGACAGTAGCACCGGGGAGCTGTTTTTT.

CDR3 amino acids: CASSLERGASSYNEQFF. CDR3 sequence (DNA): TGTGCCAGCAGCTTGGAACGGGGGGCTAGCTCCTACAATGAGCAGTTCTTC. This chain links TRBV5-4 with TRBJ2-1, with D maybe TRBD2 (7 bases). The CDR3 runs 17 residues. V lost 0 bases to trimming and J lost 0 bases, with 13 bases between them. CDR1 SGHNT and CDR2 YYREEE come from the germline V gene (reference sequence).

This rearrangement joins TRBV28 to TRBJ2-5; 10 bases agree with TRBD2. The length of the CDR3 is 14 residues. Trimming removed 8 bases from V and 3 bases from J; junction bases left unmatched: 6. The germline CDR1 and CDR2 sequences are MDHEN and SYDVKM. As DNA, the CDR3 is TGTGCCAGCCAAGGGCTAGCGGGGGAAGAGACCCAGTACTTC. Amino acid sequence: CASQGLAGEETQYF.

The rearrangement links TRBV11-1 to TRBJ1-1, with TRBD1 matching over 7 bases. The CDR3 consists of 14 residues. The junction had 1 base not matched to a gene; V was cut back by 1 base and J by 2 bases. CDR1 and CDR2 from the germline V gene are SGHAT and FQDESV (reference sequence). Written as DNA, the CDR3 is TGTGCCAGCAGCTTAGGACAGGGAAACACTGAAGCTTTCTTT. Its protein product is CASSLGQGNTEAFF.

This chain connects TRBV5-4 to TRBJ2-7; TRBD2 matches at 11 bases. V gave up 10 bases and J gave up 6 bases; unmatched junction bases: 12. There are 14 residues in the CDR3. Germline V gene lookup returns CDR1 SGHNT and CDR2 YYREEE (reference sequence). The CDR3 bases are TGTGCCTTTCTTAGCGGGGGGGCCCTCCCCGAGCAGTACTTC. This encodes CAFLSGGALPEQYF. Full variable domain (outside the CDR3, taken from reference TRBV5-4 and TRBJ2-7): ETGVTQSPTHLIKTRGQQVTLRCSSQSGHNTVSWYQQALGQGPQFIFQYYREEENGRGNFPPRFSGLQFPNYSSELNVNALELDDSALYLCAFLSGGALPEQYFGPGTRLTVT.

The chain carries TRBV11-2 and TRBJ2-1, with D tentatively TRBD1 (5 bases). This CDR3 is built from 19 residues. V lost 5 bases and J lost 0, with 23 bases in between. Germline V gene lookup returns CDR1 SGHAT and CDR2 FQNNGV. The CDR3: CASSTHPKTDDSSYNEQFF. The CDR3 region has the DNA TGTGCCAGCAGCACGCACCCCAAGACAGACGACAGCTCCTACAATGAGCAGTTCTTC.